These 21 T cell receptor beta chains originate from one sample sequenced in a study of cytomegalovirus exposure and HLA in healthy donors. Researchers ran the PCR with 60 Vbeta and 13 Jbeta primers. Generated by immunoSEQ multiplex PCR, the TCRdb table keeps only in-frame clones and is missing some. This table holds under 150,000 clones, around 78% found once. The sequenced material came from PBMCs. Receptors were obtained from a woman aged 40 to 50 in good health and CMV-seronegative.

This clone occurred once. The rearrangement joins TRBV13 to TRBJ2-1; 11 bases line up with TRBD2. Trimming took 6 bases from V and 7 from J; bases not matched to a gene: 8. This CDR3 region has 15 residues. CDR1 PRHDT and CDR2 FYEKMQ come from the germline V gene (reference sequence). CDR3 nucleotides: TGTGCCAGCAGTCTCAGACTAGCGGGATTAAATGAGCAGTTCTTC. Its translation is CASSLRLAGLNEQFF.

Only a few counts were recorded for this clone. This rearrangement joins TRBV29-1 to TRBJ2-7; D remains unclear. The V gene lost 3 bases and the J gene lost 1 base, with 10 bases spanning the gap. Germline CDR1 reads SQVTM; CDR2 reads ANQGSEA. CDR3 size: 13 residues. The chain's CDR3 is CSVDVVGSYEQYF. CDR3 nucleotide sequence: TGCAGCGTTGATGTGGTCGGTTCCTACGAGCAGTACTTC.

CDR3 sequence: CASSSDSYNEQFF. The CDR3 DNA reads TGTGCCAGTAGTTCGGACAGCTACAATGAGCAGTTCTTC. This sequence joins TRBV19 and TRBJ2-1; the D gene is possibly TRBD1 (6 bases). Germline V gives CDR1 LNHDA, CDR2 SQIVND (reference sequence). Trimming left V 5 bases short and J 3 bases short, with 8 bases between. CDR3 length: 13 amino acids.

This clone was observed once. CDR3 bases: TGTGCCAGTAGTATAGTTCAGGGGAGATATGGCTACACCTTC. Residues: CASSIVQGRYGYTF. The gene calls are TRBV19 and TRBJ1-2, with a possible D match to TRBD1 (6 bases). V was pared by 1 base and J by 5 bases, with 11 bases between. This CDR3 is 14 amino acids long. CDR1 and CDR2 from the germline V gene are LNHDA and SQIVND (reference sequence). The whole variable domain, filled in from reference TRBV19 and TRBJ1-2, reads DGGITQSPKYLFRKEGQNVTLSCEQNLNHDAMYWYRQDPGQGLRLIYYSQIVNDFQKGDIAEGYSVSREKKESFPLTVTSAQKNPTAFYLCASSIVQGRYGYTFGSGTRLTVV.

The J gene is TRBJ1-5, the V gene TRBV5-1; the D gene is possibly TRBD1 (5 bases). Trimming removed 0 bases at V and 3 bases at J, with 10 bases between. The CDR3 contains 15 residues. Germline CDR1 and CDR2: SGHRS and YFSETQ. The CDR3: CASSLDAGNNQPQHF. CDR3 DNA sequence: TGCGCCAGCAGCTTGGACGCAGGGAACAATCAGCCCCAGCATTTT.

The V call is TRBV27, the J call TRBJ2-1; 8 positions agree with TRBD2. This CDR3 is built from 16 residues. CDR1 is MNHEY and CDR2 is SMNVEV in the germline V gene (reference sequence). V was clipped by 4 bases and J by 2 bases; unmatched bases: 7. The CDR3 loop reads CASSWANSGTYNEQFF. CDR3 DNA sequence: TGTGCCAGCAGTTGGGCCAATAGCGGGACCTACAATGAGCAGTTCTTC.

This sequence joins TRBV19 and TRBJ2-7; 8 nucleotides align to TRBD2. Germline V CDR1 and CDR2: LNHDA, SQIVND (reference sequence). The V segment lost 10 bases and the J segment 2 bases; nucleotides outside the gene matches: 4. This CDR3 has 12 residues. The CDR3 region is CATSGLAYEQYF. In nucleotides, the CDR3 is TGTGCCACCTCGGGACTAGCCTACGAGCAGTACTTC.

The V and J genes are TRBV5-6 and TRBJ2-7, with D perhaps TRBD2 (5 bases). The CDR3 covers 15 residues. The germline V gene has CDR1 SGHDT and CDR2 YYEEEE. V lost 3 bases to trimming and J lost 6 bases, with 19 bases between them. CDR3 nucleotides: TGTGCCAGCAGCTCGCCGGGAAGCCCCCTCTTCGAGCAGTACTTC. Protein sequence: CASSSPGSPLFEQYF. The variable domain in full, with the rest retrieved from reference TRBV5-6 and TRBJ2-7, is DAGVTQSPTHLIKTRGQQVTLRCSPKSGHDTVSWYQQALGQGPQFIFQYYEEEERQRGNFPDRFSGHQFPNYSSELNVNALLLGDSALYLCASSSPGSPLFEQYFGPGTRLTVT.

This clone was picked up a small number of times. J is TRBJ1-4 and V is TRBV30; 9 nucleotides match TRBD1. This CDR3 spans 12 amino acids. The V gene end was trimmed by 7 bases and the J gene end by 5 bases; junction bases not matched to a gene: 2. The germline gives CDR1 GTSNPN, CDR2 SVGIG (reference sequence). This CDR3 reads CALGTGNEKLFF. The CDR3 DNA sequence: TGTGCCTTAGGGACAGGGAATGAAAAACTGTTTTTT. The whole variable domain, remainder taken from reference TRBV30 and TRBJ1-4, is SQTIHQWPATLVQPVGSPLSLECTVEGTSNPNLYWYRQAAGRGLQLLFYSVGIGQISSEVPQNLSASRPQDRQFILSSKKLLLSDSGFYLCALGTGNEKLFFGSGTQLSVL.

The chain links TRBV7-9 to TRBJ2-1, with 12 bases aligning to TRBD2. Per germline, CDR1 SEHNR and CDR2 FQNEAQ (reference sequence). The CDR3 totals 14 residues. V trimming: 1 base; J trimming: 10 bases; junction bases outside the gene matches: 2. The CDR3, as DNA: TGTGCCAGCAGCTTAGGGCTAGCGGGGGGGGAGCAGTTCTTC. Translated: CASSLGLAGGEQFF.

The V gene is TRBV5-4, the J gene TRBJ1-2, with D maybe TRBD1 (5 bases). V gave up 4 bases and J gave up 2 bases, with 12 bases separating them. Germline CDR1 SGHNT, CDR2 YYREEE (reference sequence). The CDR3 is 14 residues long. The CDR3 nucleotides are TGTGCCAGCAGCCCGACAGTAGTCAACTATGGCTACACCTTC. It yields the protein CASSPTVVNYGYTF.

The chain recombines TRBV5-1 with TRBJ2-7; 8 nucleotides align to TRBD1. Looked up from germline, CDR1 is SGHRS and CDR2 is YFSETQ. The CDR3 is 14 residues long. V was clipped by 3 bases and J by 6 bases; unmatched bases: 8. For the CDR3, the DNA is TGCGCCAGCAGCTCGGGGCTGACAGGGGTCGAGCAGTACTTC. Amino acids: CASSSGLTGVEQYF.

This clone showed up just a few times. The gene calls are TRBV11-3 and TRBJ2-2, with D hard to call. V lost 0 bases, J lost 6 bases, and 5 bases lay in between. The CDR3 sequence is 13 residues long. Germline lookup yields CDR1 SGHNT and CDR2 YENEEA. The CDR3, as DNA: TGTGCCAGCAGCTTAGACGCAGCCGGGGAGCTGTTTTTT. Its protein is CASSLDAAGELFF.

This clone was seen only a few times. The chain links TRBV21-1 to TRBJ1-2; the table assigns TRBD1, which was not confirmed against the DNA. TRBV21-1 is termed a pseudogene. There are 12 residues in the CDR3. The CDR3 region is CAGEGVNYGYTF. For the CDR3, the DNA is TGTGCTGGAGAAGGGGTGAACTATGGCTACACCTTC.

V usage is TRBV18 and J usage is TRBJ1-1, with D tentatively TRBD1 (5 bases). The CDR3 length is 14 residues. The germline V gene has CDR1 KGHSH and CDR2 LQKENI. The V and J ends lost 1 base and 0 bases respectively, with 6 bases between them. The CDR3: CASSPQGMNTEAFF. DNA of the CDR3: TGTGCCAGCTCACCACAGGGGATGAACACTGAAGCTTTCTTT.

CDR3 nucleotide sequence: TGCGCCAGCAGCTCGGACATGATGGAGACCCAGTACTTC. Translation gives CASSSDMMETQYF. The chain recombines TRBV5-1 with TRBJ2-5; D possibly corresponds to TRBD1 (5 bases). The CDR3 covers 13 residues. Germline-derived CDR1 and CDR2 are SGHRS and YFSETQ. V gave up 3 bases and J gave up 5 bases, with 11 bases separating them.

The V gene is TRBV9, the J gene TRBJ1-6; a weak D match, TRBD1 (5 bases). The germline V gene encodes CDR1 SGDLS and CDR2 YYNGEE. This CDR3 contains 15 residues. V dropped 3 bases and J dropped 7 bases, with 14 bases sitting between them. This CDR3 is CASSALGRGNSPLHF. DNA for the CDR3: TGTGCCAGCAGCGCCCTGGGGCGGGGGAATTCACCCCTCCACTTT.

The chain recombines TRBV9 with TRBJ2-3, with 7 bases aligning to TRBD2. After removal of 4 bases from V and 2 bases from J, the junction contained 10 bases not matched to a gene. The CDR3 spans 16 residues. The germline CDR1 and CDR2 sequences are SGDLS and YYNGEE. The DNA of the CDR3 is TGTGCCAGCAGCCCTATAGGGGCGGGGGTCACAGATACGCAGTATTTT. It translates to CASSPIGAGVTDTQYF.

This clone was seen a few times. The V and J genes are TRBV5-5 and TRBJ2-5; TRBD1 aligns across 12 bases. CDR3 size: 17 residues. The junction had 12 bases not matched to a gene; V was cut back by 4 bases and J by 5 bases. Germline CDR1 and CDR2: SGHKS and YYEKEE (reference sequence). CDR3 DNA: TGTGCCAGCAGCCCTGGGGACAGGGGGCAAGTGATGGAGACCCAGTACTTC. This translates into CASSPGDRGQVMETQYF.

This clone was observed a single time. This chain links TRBV9 with TRBJ2-7; D is perhaps TRBD1 (7 bases). CDR3 size: 15 residues. Germline V gene lookup returns CDR1 SGDLS and CDR2 YYNGEE. V lost 0 bases, J lost 2 bases, and 12 bases lay in between. The CDR3 DNA reads TGTGCCAGCAGCGTAGGGGGGGACAGCCCCTACGAGCAGTACTTC. Its protein product is CASSVGGDSPYEQYF. Filled out from reference TRBV9 and TRBJ2-7, the complete variable domain reads DSGVTQTPKHLITATGQRVTLRCSPRSGDLSVYWYQQSLDQGLQFLIQYYNGEERAKGNILERFSAQQFPDLHSELNLSSLELGDSALYFCASSVGGDSPYEQYFGPGTRLTVT.

The chain combines TRBV5-6 with TRBJ1-6; D is ambiguous. There are 15 residues in the CDR3. Deletions cut 4 bases from V and 7 bases from J, with 15 bases between. Germline V gene sequence: CDR1 SGHDT, CDR2 YYEEEE. The CDR3 protein is CASSPTWGGNSPLHF. CDR3 bases: TGTGCCAGCAGCCCAACATGGGGAGGGAATTCACCCCTCCACTTT.